This entry features one T cell receptor (beta chain) sequence. What it binds is not known. This sample was included in a study of T-cell memory formation after mild COVID-19. Study at large: Largely donor-specific TCR clusters were found.

One entry per CDR3 protein, called by TCRdb with MiXCR from the 5' RACE reads. The table includes roughly 580,000 distinct CDR3 sequences, approximately 19% detected once. Findings and caveats of the study: Clones contracting over day 15 to 85 were CD4/CD8 balanced, with later expanders leaning CD4+. The study detected some responding clones in pre-infection memory, suggesting cross-reactive memory joined. Contracting CD4+ clones sat mainly in CM and EM; CD8+ in EMRA.

J gave up 5 bases and V 2 bases, and 7 bases lay outside the gene matches. CDR3 length: 15 amino acids. The germline V gene has CDR1 MNHNY and CDR2 SVGAGI (reference sequence). Sequenced material: PBMCs or a T cell subset sorted from them (not recorded which). The receptor comes from an adult woman who had mild COVID-19 (a few samples of this study predate the infection). Cell type and time point are not known. The chain couples TRBV6-6 to TRBJ2-5; 8 bases are a match to TRBD1. The CDR3 protein is CASSYGFQGAETQYF. The CDR3, as DNA: TGTGCCAGCAGTTACGGGTTCCAGGGGGCGGAGACCCAGTACTTC.